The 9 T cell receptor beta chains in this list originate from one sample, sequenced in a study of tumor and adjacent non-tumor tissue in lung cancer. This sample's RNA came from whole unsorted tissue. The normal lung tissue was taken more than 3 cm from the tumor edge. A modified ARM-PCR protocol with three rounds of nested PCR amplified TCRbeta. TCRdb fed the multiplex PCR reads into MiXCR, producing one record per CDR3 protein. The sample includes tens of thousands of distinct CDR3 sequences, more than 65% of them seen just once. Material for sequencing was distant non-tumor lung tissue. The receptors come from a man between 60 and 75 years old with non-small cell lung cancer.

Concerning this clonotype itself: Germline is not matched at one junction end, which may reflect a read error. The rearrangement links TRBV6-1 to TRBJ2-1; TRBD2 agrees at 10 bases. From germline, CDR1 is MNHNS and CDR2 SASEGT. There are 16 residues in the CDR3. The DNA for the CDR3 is TGTGCCAGCAGTGACAGGACTAGCGGAAGATTCGGTGAGAAGTTCTTC. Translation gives CASSDRTSGRFGEKFF.

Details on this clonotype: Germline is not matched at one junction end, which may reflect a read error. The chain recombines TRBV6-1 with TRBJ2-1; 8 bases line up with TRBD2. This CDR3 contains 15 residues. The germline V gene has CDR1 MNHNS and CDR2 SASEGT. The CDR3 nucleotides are TGTGCCAGCAGTGAAGTCCTGGGACTAGGGTATGAACAGTTCTTC. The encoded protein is CASSEVLGLGYEQFF.

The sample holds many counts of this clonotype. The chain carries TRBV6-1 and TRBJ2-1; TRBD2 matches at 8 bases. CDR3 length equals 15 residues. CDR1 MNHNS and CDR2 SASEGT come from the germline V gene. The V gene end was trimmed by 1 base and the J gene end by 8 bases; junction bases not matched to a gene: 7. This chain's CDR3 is CASSEVPGLGYEQFF. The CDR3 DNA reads TGTGCCAGCAGTGAAGTCCCGGGACTAGGGTATGAGCAGTTCTTC.

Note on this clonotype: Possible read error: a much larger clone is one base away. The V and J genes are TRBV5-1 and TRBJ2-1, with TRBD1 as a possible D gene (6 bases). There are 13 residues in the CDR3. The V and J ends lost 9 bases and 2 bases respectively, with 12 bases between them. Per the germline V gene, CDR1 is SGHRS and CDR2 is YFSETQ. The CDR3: CANSYRAYNEQFF. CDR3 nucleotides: TGCGCCAACAGTTACAGGGCCTACAATGAGCAGTTCTTC.

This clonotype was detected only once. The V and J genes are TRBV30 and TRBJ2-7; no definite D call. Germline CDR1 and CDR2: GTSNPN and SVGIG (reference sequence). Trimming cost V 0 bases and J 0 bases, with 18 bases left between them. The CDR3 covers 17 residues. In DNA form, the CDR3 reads TGTGCCTGGAGTGTCCCAACCCGACTGATGAGCTCCTACGAGCAGTACTTC. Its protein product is CAWSVPTRLMSSYEQYF.

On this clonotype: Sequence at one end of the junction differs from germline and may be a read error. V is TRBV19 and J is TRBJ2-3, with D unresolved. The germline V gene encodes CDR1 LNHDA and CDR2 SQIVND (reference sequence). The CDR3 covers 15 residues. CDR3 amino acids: CASSIDRQRTDMQYF. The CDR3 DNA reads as TGTGCCAGTAGTATAGATCGTCAGCGCACAGATATGCAGTATTTT.

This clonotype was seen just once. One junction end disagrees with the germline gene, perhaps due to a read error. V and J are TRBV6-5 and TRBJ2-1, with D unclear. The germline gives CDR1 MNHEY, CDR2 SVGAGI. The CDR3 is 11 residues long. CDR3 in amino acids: CASSLGYEQLF. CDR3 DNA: TGTGCCAGCAGTTTAGGGTATGAGCAGTTGTTC.

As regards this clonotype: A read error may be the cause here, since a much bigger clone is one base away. The chain's CDR3 is CVSSLDSGSSPHEQFF. CDR3 bases: TGTGTCAGCAGCCTGGATAGCGGGAGTTCCCCCCATGAGCAGTTCTTC. The chain couples TRBV7-8 to TRBJ2-1; 9 bases are a match to TRBD2. From germline, CDR1 is SGHVS and CDR2 FQNEAQ. There are 16 residues in the CDR3.

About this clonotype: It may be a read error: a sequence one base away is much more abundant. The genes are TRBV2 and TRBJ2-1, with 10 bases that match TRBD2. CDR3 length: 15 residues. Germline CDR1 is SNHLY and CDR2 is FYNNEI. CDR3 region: CASRLPGTSVVRQSF. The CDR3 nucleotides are TGTGCCAGCCGGTTGCCTGGGACTAGCGTCGTACGGCAGTCCTTC.